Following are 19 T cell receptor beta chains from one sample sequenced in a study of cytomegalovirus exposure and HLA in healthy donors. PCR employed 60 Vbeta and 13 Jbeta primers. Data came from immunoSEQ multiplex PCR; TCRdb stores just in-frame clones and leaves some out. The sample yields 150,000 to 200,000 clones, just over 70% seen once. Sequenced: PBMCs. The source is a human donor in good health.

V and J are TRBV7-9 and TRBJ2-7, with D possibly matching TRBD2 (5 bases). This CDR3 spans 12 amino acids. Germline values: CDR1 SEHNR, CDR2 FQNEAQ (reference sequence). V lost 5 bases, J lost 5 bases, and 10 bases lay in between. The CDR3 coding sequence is TGTGCCAGCAGCCGAGACGGGGACGAGCAGTACTTC. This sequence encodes CASSRDGDEQYF.

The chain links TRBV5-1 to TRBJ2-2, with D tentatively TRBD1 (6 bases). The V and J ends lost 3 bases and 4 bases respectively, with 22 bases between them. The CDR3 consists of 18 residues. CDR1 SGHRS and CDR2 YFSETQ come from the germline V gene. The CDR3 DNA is TGCGCCAGCAGCTGGACCCCTTCCACAGGGAGCGGCACCGGGGAGCTGTTTTTT. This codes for CASSWTPSTGSGTGELFF.

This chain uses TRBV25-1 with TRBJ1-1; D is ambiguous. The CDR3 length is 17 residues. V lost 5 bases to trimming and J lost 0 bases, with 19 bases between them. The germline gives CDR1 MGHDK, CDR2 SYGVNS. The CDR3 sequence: CASSRVTVAGMNTEAFF. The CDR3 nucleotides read TGTGCCAGCAGTCGGGTTACCGTCGCGGGCATGAACACTGAAGCTTTCTTT.

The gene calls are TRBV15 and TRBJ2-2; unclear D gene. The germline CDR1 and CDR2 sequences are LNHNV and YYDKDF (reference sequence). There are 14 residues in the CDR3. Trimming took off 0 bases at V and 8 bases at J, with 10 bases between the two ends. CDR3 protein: CATSRDIGAGELFF. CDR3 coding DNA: TGTGCCACCAGCAGAGATATCGGTGCGGGGGAGCTGTTTTTT.

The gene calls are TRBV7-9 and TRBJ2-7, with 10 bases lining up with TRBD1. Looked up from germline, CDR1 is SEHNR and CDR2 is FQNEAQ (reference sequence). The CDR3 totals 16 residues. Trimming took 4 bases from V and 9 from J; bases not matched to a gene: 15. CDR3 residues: CASSSSGDRGPRGQYF. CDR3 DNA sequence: TGTGCCAGCAGCTCAAGCGGGGACAGGGGCCCCCGCGGGCAGTACTTC.

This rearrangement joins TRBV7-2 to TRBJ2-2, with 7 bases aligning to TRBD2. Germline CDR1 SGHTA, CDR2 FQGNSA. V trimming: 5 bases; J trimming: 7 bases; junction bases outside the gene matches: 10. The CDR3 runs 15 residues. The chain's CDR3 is CASSTKSGVGGELFF. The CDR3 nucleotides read TGTGCCAGCAGCACTAAGAGCGGGGTGGGCGGGGAGCTGTTTTTT.

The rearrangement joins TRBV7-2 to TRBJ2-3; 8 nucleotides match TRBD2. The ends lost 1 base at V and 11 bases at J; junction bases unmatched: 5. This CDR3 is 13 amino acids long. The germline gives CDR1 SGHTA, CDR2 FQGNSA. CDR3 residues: CASSLEELAGQYF. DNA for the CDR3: TGTGCCAGCAGCTTAGAGGAGCTAGCGGGGCAGTATTTT.

The CDR3 nucleotides read TGTGCCAGCAGTCACGACAGGGGCGCCTACAATGAGCAGTTCTTC. Its translation: CASSHDRGAYNEQFF. The V gene is TRBV6-1, the J gene TRBJ2-1, with TRBD1 matching over 8 bases. V gave up 5 bases and J gave up 2 bases; unmatched junction bases: 5. CDR1 MNHNS and CDR2 SASEGT come from the germline V gene. The CDR3 consists of 15 residues.

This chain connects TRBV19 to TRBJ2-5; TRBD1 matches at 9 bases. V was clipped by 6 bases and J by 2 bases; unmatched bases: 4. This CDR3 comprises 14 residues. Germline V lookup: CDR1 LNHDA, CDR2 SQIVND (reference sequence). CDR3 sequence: CASSGGTGQETQYF. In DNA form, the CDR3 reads TGTGCCAGTAGCGGGGGGACAGGGCAAGAGACCCAGTACTTC.

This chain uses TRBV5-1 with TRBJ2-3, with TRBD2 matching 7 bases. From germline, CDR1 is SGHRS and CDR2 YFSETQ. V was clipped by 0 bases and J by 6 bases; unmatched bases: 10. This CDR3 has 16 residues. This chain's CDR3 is CASSLDGGVGLDTQYF. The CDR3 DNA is TGCGCCAGCAGCTTGGATGGGGGGGTGGGCTTGGATACGCAGTATTTT.

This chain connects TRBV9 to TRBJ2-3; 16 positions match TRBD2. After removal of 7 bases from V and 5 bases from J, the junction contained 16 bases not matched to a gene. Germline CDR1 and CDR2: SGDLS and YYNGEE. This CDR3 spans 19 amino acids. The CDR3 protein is CASSKGLAGGPFTIDTQYF. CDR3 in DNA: TGTGCCAGCTCTAAGGGACTAGCGGGGGGGCCTTTTACTATAGATACGCAGTATTTT.

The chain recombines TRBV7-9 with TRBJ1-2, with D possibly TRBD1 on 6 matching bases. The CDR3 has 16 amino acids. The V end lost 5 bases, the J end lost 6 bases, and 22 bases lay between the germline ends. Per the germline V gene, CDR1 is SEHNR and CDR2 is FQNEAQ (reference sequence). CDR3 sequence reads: CASSQAGAGATHGYTF. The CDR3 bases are TGTGCCAGCAGCCAAGCGGGGGCGGGAGCGACACATGGCTACACCTTC.

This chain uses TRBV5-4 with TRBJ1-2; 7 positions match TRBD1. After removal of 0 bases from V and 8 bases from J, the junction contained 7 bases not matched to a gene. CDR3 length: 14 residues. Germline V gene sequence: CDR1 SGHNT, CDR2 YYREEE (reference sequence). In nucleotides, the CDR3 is TGTGCCAGCAGCTTGGTAGCAGGGGGGAGCGGCTACACCTTC. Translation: CASSLVAGGSGYTF.

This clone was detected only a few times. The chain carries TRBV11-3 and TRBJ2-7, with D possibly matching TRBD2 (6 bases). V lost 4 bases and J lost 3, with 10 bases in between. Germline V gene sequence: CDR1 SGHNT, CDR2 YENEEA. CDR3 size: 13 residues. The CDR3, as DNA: TGTGCCAGCAGCTATACGCGGGACTACGAGCAGTACTTC. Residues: CASSYTRDYEQYF.

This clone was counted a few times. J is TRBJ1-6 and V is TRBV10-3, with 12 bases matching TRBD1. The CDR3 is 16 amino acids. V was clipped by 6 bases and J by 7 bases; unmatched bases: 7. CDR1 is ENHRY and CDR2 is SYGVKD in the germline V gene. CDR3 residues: CAISSGTGGENSPLHF. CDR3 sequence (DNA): TGTGCCATCAGCAGCGGGACAGGGGGCGAAAATTCACCCCTCCACTTT.

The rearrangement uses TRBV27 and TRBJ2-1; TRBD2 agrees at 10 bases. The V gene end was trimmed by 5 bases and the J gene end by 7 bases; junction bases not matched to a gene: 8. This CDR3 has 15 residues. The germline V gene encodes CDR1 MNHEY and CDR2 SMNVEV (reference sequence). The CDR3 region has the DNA TGTGCCAGCAGTCCTCGGGCTAGCGGGGGTAATGAGCAGTTCTTC. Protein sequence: CASSPRASGGNEQFF.

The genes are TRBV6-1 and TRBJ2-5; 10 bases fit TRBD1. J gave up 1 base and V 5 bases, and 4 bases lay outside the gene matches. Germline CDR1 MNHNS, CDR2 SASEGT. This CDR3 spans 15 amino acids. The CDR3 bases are TGTGCCAGCAGTCGCAGGACAGGGGGCCAAGAGACCCAGTACTTC. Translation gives CASSRRTGGQETQYF.

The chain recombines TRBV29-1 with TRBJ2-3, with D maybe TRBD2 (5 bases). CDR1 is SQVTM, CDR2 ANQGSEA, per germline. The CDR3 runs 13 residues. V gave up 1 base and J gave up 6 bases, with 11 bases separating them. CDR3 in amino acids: CSVEGVTRDTQYF. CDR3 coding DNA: TGCAGCGTTGAAGGGGTTACTAGGGATACGCAGTATTTT.

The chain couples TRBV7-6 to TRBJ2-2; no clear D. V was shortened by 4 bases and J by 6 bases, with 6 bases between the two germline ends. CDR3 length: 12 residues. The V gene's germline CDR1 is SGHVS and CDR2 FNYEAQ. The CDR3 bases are TGTGCCAGCAGCTCCCTATCCGGGGAGCTGTTTTTT. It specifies CASSSLSGELFF.